This T cell receptor beta chain was sequenced for a study of blood T cell repertoires in COVID-19. Study summary: The samples span acute and convalescent COVID-19 from the United States, Italy and Spain. T cells, B-cell-depleted T cells, or PBMCs supplied cDNA or gDNA.

Methods used by the authors: Amplifying reference gene primers gave estimates of nucleated cell counts. Data came from immunoSEQ multiplex PCR; TCRdb stores just in-frame clones and leaves some out. Clone size and V and J calls were adopted from that table, with D and trimming inferred from the DNA. The data contain about 170,000 clones, under 90% of them singletons. Seattle enrolled patients during active infection and tracked them longitudinally. The CDR3 contains 14 residues. The clonotype comes from a woman in her 70s with COVID-19, enrolled during active disease. The chain links TRBV12-1 to TRBJ1-1. TRBV12-1 is designated a pseudogene. The sequenced material came from peripheral blood. CDR3 loop: CASSFPRGATEAFF. In DNA, the CDR3 is TGTGCCAGCAGCTTCCCCCGGGGAGCCACTGAAGCTTTCTTT.